This T cell receptor (beta chain) was retrieved from a study of T cell changes during pregnancy in multiple sclerosis. The method was immunoSEQ multiplex PCR; TCRdb's version includes in-frame clones alone and lacks a portion of them. The sample carries around 70,000 clones, approximately 91% recorded once. V was pared by 3 bases and J by 7 bases, with 8 bases of the junction left unmatched. Germline CDR1 SGHAT, CDR2 FQNNGV. CDR3 size: 16 residues. The chain joins TRBV11-2 to TRBJ1-4, with 10 bases that match TRBD1. Material: peripheral blood, obtained in the third trimester of pregnancy. This TCR derives from a female donor with multiple sclerosis, enrolled in a pregnancy study. The CDR3 region is CASSFDRGLGIEKLFF. The CDR3 DNA reads as TGTGCCAGCAGCTTTGACAGGGGGCTTGGGATTGAAAAACTGTTTTTT.